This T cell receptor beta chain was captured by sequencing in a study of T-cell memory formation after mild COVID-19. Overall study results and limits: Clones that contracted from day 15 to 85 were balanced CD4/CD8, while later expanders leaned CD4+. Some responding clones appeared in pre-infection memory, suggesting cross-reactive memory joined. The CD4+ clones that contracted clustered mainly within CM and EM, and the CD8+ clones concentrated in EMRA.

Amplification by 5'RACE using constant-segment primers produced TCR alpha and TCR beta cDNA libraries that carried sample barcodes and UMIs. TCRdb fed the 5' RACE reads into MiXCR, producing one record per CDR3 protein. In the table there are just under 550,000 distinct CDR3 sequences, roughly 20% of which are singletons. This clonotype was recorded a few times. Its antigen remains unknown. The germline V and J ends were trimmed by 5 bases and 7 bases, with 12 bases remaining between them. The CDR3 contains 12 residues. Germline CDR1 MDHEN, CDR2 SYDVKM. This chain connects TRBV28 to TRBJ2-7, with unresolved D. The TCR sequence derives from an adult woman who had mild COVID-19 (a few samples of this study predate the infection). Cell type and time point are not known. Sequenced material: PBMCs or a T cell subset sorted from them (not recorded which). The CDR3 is CASSVPSREQYF. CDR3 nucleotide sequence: TGTGCCAGCAGTGTCCCTTCTCGTGAGCAGTACTTC. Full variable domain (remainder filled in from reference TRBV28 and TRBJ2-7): DVKVTQSSRYLVKRTGEKVFLECVQDMDHENMFWYRQDPGLGLRLIYFSYDVKMKEKGDIPEGYSVSREKKERFSLILESASTNQTSMYLCASSVPSREQYFGPGTRLTVT.